These 32 T cell receptor beta chains share one sample of origin, sequenced in a study of shared T cell receptors in the human thymus. The method was immunoSEQ multiplex PCR; TCRdb's version includes in-frame clones alone and lacks a portion of them. The data contain almost 550,000 clones, approximately 80% of them seen just once; the ten biggest clones take up around 0.012%. These sequences were also reported in another study, on human thymus T cells.

The source material was thymocytes. Receptors originate from a boy in the first two years of life with a congenital heart defect.

The rearrangement uses TRBV7-3 and TRBJ2-7; no definite D call. Germline values: CDR1 SGHTA, CDR2 FQGTGA. The CDR3 is 14 residues long. V gave up 5 bases and J gave up 1 base, with 12 bases separating them. The CDR3 DNA reads as TGTGCCAGCAGCCCAGACTTCGATTCCTACGAGCAGTACTTC. Translation: CASSPDFDSYEQYF.

The chain has TRBV7-9 and TRBJ1-2, with 10 positions matching TRBD1. This CDR3 has 14 residues. V dropped 6 bases and J dropped 6; count of bases not matched to a gene: 7. CDR1 and CDR2 from the germline V gene are SEHNR and FQNEAQ (reference sequence). The DNA for the CDR3 is TGTGCCAGCAGAAAACCGGGACAGGGGCATGGCTACACCTTC. It encodes CASRKPGQGHGYTF. Drawing the rest from reference TRBV7-9 and TRBJ1-2, the complete variable domain is DTGVSQNPRHKITKRGQNVTFRCDPISEHNRLYWYRQTLGQGPEFLTYFQNEAQLEKSRLLSDRFSAERPKGSFSTLEIQRTEQGDSAMYLCASRKPGQGHGYTFGSGTRLTVV.

This clone was seen once. The chain is built from TRBV7-9 and TRBJ2-5; perhaps TRBD2 as D (6 bases). The CDR3 is made up of 15 amino acids. Per germline, CDR1 SEHNR and CDR2 FQNEAQ (reference sequence). V gave up 1 base and J gave up 0 bases, with 9 bases separating them. CDR3 DNA: TGTGCCAGCAGCTTAGGGGCGGGGAACCAAGAGACCCAGTACTTC. Its translation is CASSLGAGNQETQYF.

This clone was seen just once. The V gene is TRBV4-3, the J gene TRBJ2-2; 7 bases agree with TRBD1. The CDR3 has 16 amino acids. V gave up 0 bases and J gave up 5 bases; unmatched junction bases: 6. Germline V lookup: CDR1 LGHNA, CDR2 YSLEER. DNA of the CDR3: TGCGCCAGCAGCCAAGATGCAGCACAGGGGACCGGGGAGCTGTTTTTT. This sequence encodes CASSQDAAQGTGELFF.

J is TRBJ1-1 and V is TRBV6-5; 9 nucleotides match TRBD1. The CDR3 is 13 residues long. J was trimmed by 6 bases and V by 7 bases; bases with no gene match: 6. In germline, CDR1 is MNHEY, CDR2 SVGAGI. The CDR3 loop is CASNKQGAPEAFF. The CDR3, as DNA: TGTGCCAGCAACAAACAGGGGGCCCCTGAAGCTTTCTTT.

The V call is TRBV11-2, the J call TRBJ1-3; unclear D gene. V was pared by 0 bases and J by 8 bases, with 8 bases between. The germline CDR1 and CDR2 sequences are SGHAT and FQNNGV. The CDR3 contains 13 residues. Here the CDR3 reads CASSLDRRYTIYF. In DNA, the CDR3 is TGTGCCAGCAGCTTAGATCGGCGGTACACCATATATTTT.

This clone was observed a single time. This chain uses TRBV12-5 with TRBJ2-1, with 11 bases matching TRBD2. Trimming cost V 2 bases and J 3 bases; bases outside gene matches: 9. Germline values: CDR1 LGHNT, CDR2 FRNRAP. The length of the CDR3 is 18 residues. CDR3 coding DNA: TGTGCTAGTGGTTTGTGGGTAGCGGGAGGGCCCTTCTACAATGAGCAGTTCTTC. Amino acids: CASGLWVAGGPFYNEQFF.

The V call is TRBV27, the J call TRBJ2-7; weak D call: TRBD1 (5 bases). CDR3 length: 15 residues. Trimming left V 2 bases short and J 6 bases short, with 17 bases between. Looked up from germline, CDR1 is MNHEY and CDR2 is SMNVEV (reference sequence). Here the CDR3 DNA reads TGTGCCAGCAGTTTAGCCCAGGGCTACCCGCGCGAGCAGTACTTC. It is translated as CASSLAQGYPREQYF.

In this sample, this clone turned up a few times. The rearrangement links TRBV10-3 to TRBJ2-3, with TRBD2 matching 10 bases. J gave up 3 bases and V 7 bases, and 4 bases lay outside the gene matches. This CDR3 is 14 amino acids long. Germline assignment: CDR1 ENHRY and CDR2 SYGVKD. Here the CDR3 DNA reads TGTGCCATCACTAGCGGGAGTGTGACAGATACGCAGTATTTT. Translated: CAITSGSVTDTQYF.

This clone was counted once. The rearrangement joins TRBV27 to TRBJ2-2, with a possible D match to TRBD2 (5 bases). Germline V CDR1 and CDR2: MNHEY, SMNVEV (reference sequence). The CDR3 sequence is 14 residues long. V lost 8 bases and J 1 base, leaving 11 bases between the germline ends. The CDR3 DNA follows: TGTGCCAGCGGAGACGGGAAGAACACCGGGGAGCTGTTTTTT. The encoded protein is CASGDGKNTGELFF.

The CDR3, as DNA: TGCGCCAGCAGCCCAGGACTAGCGGGAGGTGGCTATAGGGAGCAGTACTTC. Translating it yields CASSPGLAGGGYREQYF. The genes are TRBV5-1 and TRBJ2-7, with TRBD2 identical over 14 bases. This CDR3 is 17 amino acids long. CDR1 is SGHRS, CDR2 YFSETQ, per germline. The trim removed 4 bases at V and 7 bases at J, leaving 13 bases unmatched.

The chain links TRBV7-9 to TRBJ2-2; 10 nucleotides match TRBD2. Germline CDR1 is SEHNR and CDR2 is FQNEAQ (reference sequence). With V trimmed by 0 bases and J by 5 bases, 6 bases remained unmatched. CDR3 length: 17 residues. The CDR3 sequence is CASSLALAGDVTGELFF. CDR3 nucleotides: TGTGCCAGCAGCTTAGCCCTAGCGGGAGACGTGACCGGGGAGCTGTTTTTT.

The chain couples TRBV28 to TRBJ1-1, with D possibly being TRBD1 (5 bases). Trimming took 3 bases from V and 5 from J, leaving 19 bases between them. The CDR3 spans 16 residues. Germline V lookup: CDR1 MDHEN, CDR2 SYDVKM. CDR3 nucleotide sequence: TGTGCCAGCAGTTTTCCCTTTAGGCAGGGTCGAACTGAAGCTTTCTTT. Residues: CASSFPFRQGRTEAFF.

The V gene is TRBV19, the J gene TRBJ1-5, with 7 bases identical to TRBD1. Germline-derived CDR1 and CDR2 are LNHDA and SQIVND (reference sequence). The J segment lost 3 bases and the V segment lost 10 bases, leaving 9 bases of the junction unmatched. The CDR3 totals 14 residues. CDR3 sequence reads: CATTRQGVNQPQHF. The CDR3 nucleotides read TGTGCCACCACCCGACAGGGAGTCAATCAGCCCCAGCATTTT.

About this clone itself: The identical CDR3 is also encoded by other nucleotide sequences in the sample. This chain connects TRBV5-6 to TRBJ2-5, with a tentative D call TRBD1 (6 bases). CDR3 length equals 18 residues. V was clipped by 4 bases and J by 2 bases, with 24 bases between them. In germline, CDR1 is SGHDT, CDR2 YYEEEE. The CDR3 coding sequence is TGTGCCAGCAGCCTGCGACTCGGACAGTCACTCACTCAAGAGACCCAGTACTTC. Translated: CASSLRLGQSLTQETQYF.

The V gene is TRBV27, the J gene TRBJ2-7, with TRBD2 matching over 9 bases. In germline, CDR1 is MNHEY, CDR2 SMNVEV (reference sequence). The CDR3 consists of 14 residues. V shed 6 bases, J shed 3 bases, and the junction held 6 bases outside the gene matches. The CDR3 protein is CASRIGGRVYEQYF. For the CDR3, the DNA is TGTGCCAGCAGGATTGGCGGGAGGGTCTACGAGCAGTACTTC.

The chain has TRBV5-1 and TRBJ2-1, with D possibly TRBD2 on 6 matching bases. Germline V CDR1 and CDR2: SGHRS, YFSETQ. The ends were cut back, 3 bases at V and 0 bases at J, with 10 bases in the middle. This CDR3 has 15 amino acids. The DNA for the CDR3 is TGCGCCAGCAGCTCGGAGGGCCGCTCCTACAATGAGCAGTTCTTC. Its translation is CASSSEGRSYNEQFF. Supplemented by reference TRBV5-1 and TRBJ2-1, the full variable domain reads KAGVTQTPRYLIKTRGQQVTLSCSPISGHRSVSWYQQTPGQGLQFLFEYFSETQRNKGNFPGRFSGRQFSNSRSEMNVSTLELGDSALYLCASSSEGRSYNEQFFGPGTRLTVL.

CDR3 region: CASSEGAAATYEQYF. The CDR3 nucleotides are TGTGCCAGCAGTGAGGGTGCGGCGGCTACCTACGAGCAGTACTTC. The V call is TRBV25-1, the J call TRBJ2-7; D remains ambiguous. V lost 3 bases and J 2 bases, leaving 14 bases between the germline ends. CDR1 and CDR2 (germline): MGHDK, SYGVNS. This CDR3 region has 15 residues.

This clone has only one observation. The chain links TRBV5-1 to TRBJ2-5; 8 bases fit TRBD2. Germline V gene lookup returns CDR1 SGHRS and CDR2 YFSETQ. Trimming removed 2 bases from V and 2 bases from J; junction bases left unmatched: 8. CDR3 length: 16 amino acids. The chain's CDR3 is CASSFPTAGAQETQYF. CDR3 nucleotide sequence: TGCGCCAGCAGCTTCCCCACAGCGGGGGCACAAGAGACCCAGTACTTC.

The CDR3 is CASSLPGQGDYEQYF. For the CDR3, the DNA is TGTGCCAGCAGCTTGCCGGGACAGGGGGACTACGAGCAGTACTTC. The V call is TRBV13, the J call TRBJ2-7; TRBD1 matches at 11 bases. The CDR3 covers 15 residues. The J segment lost 3 bases and the V segment lost 3 bases, leaving 4 bases of the junction unmatched. The germline gives CDR1 PRHDT, CDR2 FYEKMQ (reference sequence).

This chain links TRBV2 with TRBJ2-2; D is undetermined. CDR1 is SNHLY and CDR2 is FYNNEI in the germline V gene. CDR3 length equals 14 residues. Trimming took 4 bases from V and 2 from J, leaving 8 bases between them. CDR3: CASSGGSNTGELFF. Here the CDR3 DNA reads TGTGCCAGCAGTGGTGGTAGTAACACCGGGGAGCTGTTTTTT.

This rearrangement joins TRBV7-6 to TRBJ1-1; D gene uncertain. CDR3 length: 13 residues. CDR1 is SGHVS, CDR2 FNYEAQ, per germline. Between the trimmed V and J ends, which lost 2 bases and 1 base, there was a span of 5 bases. CDR3 DNA sequence: TGTGCCAGCAGCTTATTGGCGAACACTGAAGCTTTCTTT. Translation gives CASSLLANTEAFF.

V usage is TRBV4-2 and J usage is TRBJ2-3, with D unclear. CDR1 LGHNA and CDR2 YNFKEQ come from the germline V gene. This CDR3 spans 13 amino acids. V gave up 5 bases and J gave up 7 bases, with 13 bases separating them. CDR3 amino acids: CASSYSALNTQYF. The CDR3 DNA sequence: TGTGCCAGCAGCTATAGTGCCCTCAATACGCAGTATTTT.

The CDR3 DNA is TGTGCCAGCAGCTACCCTAGTAGGGGTGGGGAGCAGTTCTTC. This encodes CASSYPSRGGEQFF. This rearrangement joins TRBV7-9 to TRBJ2-1; D is perhaps TRBD1 (5 bases). The germline V gene encodes CDR1 SEHNR and CDR2 FQNEAQ (reference sequence). Trimming removed 4 bases from V and 10 bases from J, with 17 bases in between. CDR3 size: 14 residues. Together with reference TRBV7-9 and TRBJ2-1, the CDR3 gives the full variable domain: DTGVSQNPRHKITKRGQNVTFRCDPISEHNRLYWYRQTLGQGPEFLTYFQNEAQLEKSRLLSDRFSAERPKGSFSTLEIQRTEQGDSAMYLCASSYPSRGGEQFFGPGTRLTVL.

This clone was seen just once. The genes are TRBV5-1 and TRBJ1-5; 11 nucleotides line up with TRBD1. Germline assignment: CDR1 SGHRS and CDR2 YFSETQ. The CDR3 is 15 amino acids. The ends lost 4 bases at V and 6 bases at J; junction bases unmatched: 6. CDR3 sequence: CASSVGQGEGQPQHF. The CDR3 DNA is TGCGCCAGCAGCGTGGGACAGGGGGAAGGTCAGCCCCAGCATTTT.

The chain couples TRBV25-1 to TRBJ2-7, with TRBD1 as a possible D gene (5 bases). V lost 6 bases and J lost 0, with 15 bases in between. Germline V gene sequence: CDR1 MGHDK, CDR2 SYGVNS. This CDR3 is 15 amino acids long. The CDR3 DNA reads TGTGCCAGCAGCAGTCCTGGTCAGGGCTCCTACGAGCAGTACTTC. Its protein product is CASSSPGQGSYEQYF.

This chain uses TRBV27 with TRBJ2-2, with 11 bases that match TRBD2. Germline CDR1 reads MNHEY; CDR2 reads SMNVEV (reference sequence). This CDR3 comprises 15 residues. Trimming removed 6 bases from V and 5 bases from J; junction bases left unmatched: 5. The CDR3 sequence: CASRTGTSGTGELFF. The DNA for the CDR3 is TGTGCCAGCAGAACCGGGACTAGCGGAACCGGGGAGCTGTTTTTT.

V gene TRBV4-1 combines with J gene TRBJ2-7, with 8 positions matching TRBD2. V trimming: 0 bases; J trimming: 5 bases; junction bases outside the gene matches: 9. This CDR3 is built from 16 residues. The germline CDR1 and CDR2 sequences are MGHRA and YSYEKL. This chain's CDR3 is CASSQDNRAGDDEQYF. Written as DNA, the CDR3 is TGCGCCAGCAGCCAAGATAATCGAGCGGGAGACGACGAGCAGTACTTC.

The chain combines TRBV28 with TRBJ2-5, with 12 bases fitting TRBD2. This CDR3 is 16 amino acids long. Germline trimming cut 1 base from V and 5 bases from J; bases unmatched to any gene: 5. Germline CDR1 is MDHEN and CDR2 is SYDVKM. The CDR3 nucleotides read TGTGCCAGCAGTTTATTTTCTAGCGGGAGGGGGGAGACCCAGTACTTC. Residues: CASSLFSSGRGETQYF.

This sequence joins TRBV6-5 and TRBJ2-1, with 10 positions matching TRBD2. The trim removed 2 bases at V and 4 bases at J, leaving 5 bases unmatched. CDR1 and CDR2 from the germline V gene are MNHEY and SVGAGI. The CDR3 is 16 residues long. CDR3 DNA sequence: TGTGCCAGCAGTTACAAGCGGGAGGGGGCGTACAATGAGCAGTTCTTC. Residues: CASSYKREGAYNEQFF.

This CDR3 is CASTILGGLGVYGYTF. The CDR3 DNA reads TGTGCCAGCACCATCCTGGGGGGACTGGGAGTCTATGGCTACACCTTC. The chain uses TRBV5-6 and TRBJ1-2, with a weak D call TRBD1 (5 bases). This CDR3 spans 16 amino acids. Germline CDR1 SGHDT, CDR2 YYEEEE. V dropped 6 bases and J dropped 4 bases, with 22 bases sitting between them.

The rearrangement links TRBV7-9 to TRBJ1-5; perhaps TRBD1 as D (6 bases). The CDR3 sequence is 14 residues long. CDR1 and CDR2 from the germline V gene are SEHNR and FQNEAQ (reference sequence). V was shortened by 6 bases and J by 1 base, with 10 bases between the two germline ends. CDR3 amino acids: CASSPDRSNQPQHF. The DNA for the CDR3 is TGTGCCAGCAGTCCTGACAGGAGCAATCAGCCCCAGCATTTT.